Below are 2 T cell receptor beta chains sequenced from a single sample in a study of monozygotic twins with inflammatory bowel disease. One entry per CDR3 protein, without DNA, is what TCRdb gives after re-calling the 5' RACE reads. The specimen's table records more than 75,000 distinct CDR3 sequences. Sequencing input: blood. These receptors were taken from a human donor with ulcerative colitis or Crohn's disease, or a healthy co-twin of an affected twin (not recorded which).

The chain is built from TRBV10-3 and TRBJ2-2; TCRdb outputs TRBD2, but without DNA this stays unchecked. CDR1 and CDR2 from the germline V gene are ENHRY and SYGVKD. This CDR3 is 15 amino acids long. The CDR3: CAISEEGGYNGELFF.

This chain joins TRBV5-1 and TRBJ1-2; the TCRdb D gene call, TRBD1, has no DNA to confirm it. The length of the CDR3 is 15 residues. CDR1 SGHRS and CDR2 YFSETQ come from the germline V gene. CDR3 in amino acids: CASSRDRGSNYGYTF.